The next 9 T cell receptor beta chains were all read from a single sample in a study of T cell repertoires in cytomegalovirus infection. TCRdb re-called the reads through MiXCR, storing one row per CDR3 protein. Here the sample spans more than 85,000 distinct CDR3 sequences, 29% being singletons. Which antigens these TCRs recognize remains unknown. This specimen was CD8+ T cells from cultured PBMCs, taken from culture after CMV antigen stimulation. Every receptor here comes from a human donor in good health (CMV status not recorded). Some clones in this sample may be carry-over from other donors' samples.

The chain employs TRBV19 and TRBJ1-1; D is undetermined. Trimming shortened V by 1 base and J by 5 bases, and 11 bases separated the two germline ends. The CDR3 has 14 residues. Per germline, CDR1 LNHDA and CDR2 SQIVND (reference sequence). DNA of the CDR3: TGTGCCAGTAGTATAGTTGGAGGGTTAACTGAAGCTTTCTTT. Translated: CASSIVGGLTEAFF.

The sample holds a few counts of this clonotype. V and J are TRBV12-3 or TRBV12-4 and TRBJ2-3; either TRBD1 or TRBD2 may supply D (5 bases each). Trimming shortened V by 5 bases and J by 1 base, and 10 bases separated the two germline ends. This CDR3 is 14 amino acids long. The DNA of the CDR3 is TGTGCCAGCAGTAGGGACCCCCGCACAGATACGCAGTATTTT. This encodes CASSRDPRTDTQYF.

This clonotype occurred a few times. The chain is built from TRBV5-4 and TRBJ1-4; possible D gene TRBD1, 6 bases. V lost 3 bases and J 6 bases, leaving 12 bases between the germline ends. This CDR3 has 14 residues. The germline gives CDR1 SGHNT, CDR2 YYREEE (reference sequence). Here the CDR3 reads CASSSDSWDEKLFF. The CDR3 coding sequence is TGTGCCAGCAGCTCGGACAGTTGGGATGAAAAACTGTTTTTT.

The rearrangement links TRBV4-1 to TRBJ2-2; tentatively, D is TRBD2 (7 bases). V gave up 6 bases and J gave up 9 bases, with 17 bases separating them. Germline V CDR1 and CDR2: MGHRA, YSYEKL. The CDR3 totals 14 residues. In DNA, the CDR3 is TGCGCCAGCAGAATACAGGGAGGGGACCGGGAGCTGTTTTTT. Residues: CASRIQGGDRELFF.

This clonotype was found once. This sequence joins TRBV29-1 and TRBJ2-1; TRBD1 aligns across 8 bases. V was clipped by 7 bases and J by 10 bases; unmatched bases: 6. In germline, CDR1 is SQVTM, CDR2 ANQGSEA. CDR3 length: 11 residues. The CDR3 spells CSGIQGGEQFF. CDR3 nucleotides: TGCAGCGGCATACAGGGGGGCGAGCAGTTCTTC.

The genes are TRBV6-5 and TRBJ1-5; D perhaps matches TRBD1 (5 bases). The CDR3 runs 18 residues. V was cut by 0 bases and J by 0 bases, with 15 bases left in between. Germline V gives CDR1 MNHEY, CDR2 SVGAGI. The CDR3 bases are TGTGCCAGCAGTTACTCAGCAGGGTCTGATGGTAGCAATCAGCCCCAGCATTTT. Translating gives CASSYSAGSDGSNQPQHF.

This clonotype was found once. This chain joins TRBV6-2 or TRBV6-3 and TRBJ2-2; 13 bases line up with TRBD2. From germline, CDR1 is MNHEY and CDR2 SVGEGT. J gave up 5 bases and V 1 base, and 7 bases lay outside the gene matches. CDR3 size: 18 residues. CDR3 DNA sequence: TGTGCCAGCAGTTACTACCAGTTGACTAGCGGGGGGACCGGGGAGCTGTTTTTT. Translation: CASSYYQLTSGGTGELFF.

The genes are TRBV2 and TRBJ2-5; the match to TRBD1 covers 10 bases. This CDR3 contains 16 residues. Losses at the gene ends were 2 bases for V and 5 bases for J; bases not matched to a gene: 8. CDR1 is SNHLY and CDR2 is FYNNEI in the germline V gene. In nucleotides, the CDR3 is TGTGCCAGCAGTGAATCGGGGGACAGGGGAGACGAGACCCAGTACTTC. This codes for CASSESGDRGDETQYF.

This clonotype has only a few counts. The CDR3 reads CASSFQLARADTQYF. The CDR3 DNA reads as TGCGCCAGCAGCTTTCAACTAGCTAGGGCAGATACGCAGTATTTT. The chain combines TRBV4-1 with TRBJ2-3, with D perhaps matching TRBD2 (6 bases). The CDR3 extends over 15 amino acids. Trimming took off 5 bases at V and 4 bases at J, with 16 bases between the two ends. CDR1 and CDR2 from the germline V gene are MGHRA and YSYEKL.